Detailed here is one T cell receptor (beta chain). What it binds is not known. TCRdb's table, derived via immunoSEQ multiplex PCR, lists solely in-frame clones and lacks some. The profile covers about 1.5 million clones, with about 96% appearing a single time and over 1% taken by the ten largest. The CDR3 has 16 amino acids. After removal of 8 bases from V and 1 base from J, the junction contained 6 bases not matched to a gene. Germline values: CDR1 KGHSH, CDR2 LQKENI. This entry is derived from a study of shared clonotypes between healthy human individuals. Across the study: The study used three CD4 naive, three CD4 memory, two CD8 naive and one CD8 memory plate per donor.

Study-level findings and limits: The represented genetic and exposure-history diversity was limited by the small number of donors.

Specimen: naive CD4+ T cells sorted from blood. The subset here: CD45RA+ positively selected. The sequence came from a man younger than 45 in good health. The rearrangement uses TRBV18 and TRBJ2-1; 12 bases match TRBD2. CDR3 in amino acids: CASATSGRISYNEQFF. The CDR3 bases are TGTGCCAGCGCTACTAGCGGGAGGATATCCTACAATGAGCAGTTCTTC.